This is a list of T cell receptor beta chains from one sample in a study of metastatic and nonmetastatic thyroid tumors. TCRdb used MiXCR to call clones anew from the PCR reads. This table holds about 9,000 clones, roughly 14% found once. Sequences were obtained from blood. These receptors were obtained from a female donor with papillary thyroid cancer or a benign thyroid nodule (not recorded which). Some clones in this sample may be carry-over from other donors' samples. CDR3s include the opening cysteine and the closing phenylalanine or tryptophan. Fields, in order: J gene, clone size, V gene, D gene, CDR3 protein, CDR3 DNA. The D gene is left open where the match is weak. Size is stated for part of the rows, as once, few or many counts, or as a class when the clone is expanded.

TRBJ1-2 - TRBV19 - CASSTWGGREGYGYTF TGTGCCAGTAGTACGTGGGGCGGCAGGGAAGGCTATGGCTACACCTTC
TRBJ1-5 - TRBV20-1 - CSASVGGAHSNQPQHF TGCAGTGCTAGTGTCGGCGGGGCACATAGCAATCAGCCCCAGCATTTT
TRBJ1-5 few TRBV6-5 TRBD1 CASSYSGRGLTSDQPQHF TGTGCCAGCAGTTACTCGGGCAGGGGGCTAACCTCGGATCAGCCCCAGCATTTT
TRBJ2-6 medium-sized TRBV5-1 - CASSLGAPSNVLTF TGCGCCAGCAGCTTGGGAGCGCCTTCCAACGTCCTGACTTTC
TRBJ2-2 medium-sized TRBV5-1 TRBD2 CASSRLAGGNTGELFF TGCGCCAGCAGTCGACTAGCGGGAGGCAACACCGGGGAGCTGTTTTTT
TRBJ2-3 few TRBV6-2/TRBV6-3 TRBD1 CASSYPGGPTDTQYF TGTGCCAGCAGTTACCCAGGGGGTCCCACAGATACGCAGTATTTT
TRBJ1-5 - TRBV28 - CSSTQGVFNQPQHF TGTTCCAGCACTCAAGGGGTTTTCAATCAGCCCCAGCATTTT
TRBJ2-7 few TRBV28 TRBD1 CAISFGQGRAEQYF TGTGCCATCAGTTTCGGACAGGGGAGGGCCGAGCAGTACTTC
TRBJ2-1 many TRBV5-1 - CASRSSNEQFF TGCGCCAGCCGATCGTCGAATGAGCAGTTCTTC
TRBJ2-3 many TRBV5-1 TRBD1 CASSLARTGGLMRADTQYF TGCGCCAGCAGCTTGGCCAGAACAGGGGGCCTTATGAGGGCAGATACGCAGTATTTT